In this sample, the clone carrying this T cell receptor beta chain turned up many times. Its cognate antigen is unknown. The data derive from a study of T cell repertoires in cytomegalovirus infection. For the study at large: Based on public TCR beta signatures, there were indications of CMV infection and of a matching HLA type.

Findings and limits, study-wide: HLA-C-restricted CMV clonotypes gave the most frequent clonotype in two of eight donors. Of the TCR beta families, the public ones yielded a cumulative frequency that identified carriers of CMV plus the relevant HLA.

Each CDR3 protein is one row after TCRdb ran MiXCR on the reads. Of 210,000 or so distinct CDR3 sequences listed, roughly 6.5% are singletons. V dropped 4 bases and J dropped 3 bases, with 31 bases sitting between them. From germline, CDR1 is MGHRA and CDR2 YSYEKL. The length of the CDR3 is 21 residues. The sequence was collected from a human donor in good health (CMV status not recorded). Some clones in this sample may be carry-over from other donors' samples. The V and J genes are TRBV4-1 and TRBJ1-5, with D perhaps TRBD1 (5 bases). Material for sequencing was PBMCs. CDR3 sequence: CASSPLRRLHRTPKNNQPQHF. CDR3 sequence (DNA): TGCGCCAGCAGCCCCCTTCGAAGACTTCACAGGACTCCAAAGAACAATCAGCCCCAGCATTTT.